The present entry profiles one T cell receptor (beta chain) with its context. Its antigen is undetermined. Germline lookup yields CDR1 SGDLS and CDR2 YYNGEE. Trimming took 3 bases from V and 8 from J, leaving 12 bases between them. This CDR3 is built from 14 residues. The protocol was immunoSEQ multiplex PCR, while the TCRdb copy is restricted to in-frame clones and leaves out a portion. The table includes under 2,000,000 clones, less than 95% detected once. The data derive from a study of shared clonotypes between healthy human individuals. It was CD45RO-negative cells, positively selected for CCR7, that made up naive CD8 cells, with terminally differentiated effector memory CD45RA+ cells excluded. Donors, healthy HIV-negative adults, lacked recent acute infections or vaccinations. Study-wide points: Compared with clonotypes that all four donors shared, non-shared clonotypes had lower generation probabilities.

The sequenced sample was naive CD8+ T cells sorted from blood. The clonotype was recovered from a man in his late teens or twenties in good health. This chain links TRBV9 with TRBJ1-6, with D maybe TRBD1 (6 bases). The CDR3 DNA reads TGTGCCAGCAGCGGGTCAGGGGTCGATTCACCCCTCCACTTT. Encoded protein: CASSGSGVDSPLHF.